The 24 T cell receptor beta chains presented below share a single source sample, sequenced in a study of T cell repertoires in cytomegalovirus infection. Their cognate antigens are unknown. TCRdb called the reads again in MiXCR, with one record for every CDR3 protein. The table records under 450,000 distinct CDR3 sequences, roughly 34% of them present only once. The source material was cultured PBMCs, sampled from culture after CMV antigen stimulation. These receptors all stem from a human donor in good health (CMV status not recorded). Some clones in this sample may be carry-over from other donors' samples.

This clonotype was observed a few times. V usage is TRBV7-6 and J usage is TRBJ2-7, with 11 bases fitting TRBD2. V trimming: 2 bases; J trimming: 6 bases; junction bases outside the gene matches: 9. Per germline, CDR1 SGHVS and CDR2 FNYEAQ. The CDR3 loop spans 16 amino acids. The CDR3 loop reads CASSLYGSGRAREQYF. In nucleotides, the CDR3 is TGTGCCAGCAGCTTATATGGTAGCGGGAGGGCCCGCGAGCAGTACTTC.

This clonotype was observed a few times. The J gene is TRBJ2-7, the V gene TRBV6-2 or TRBV6-3; D possibly corresponds to TRBD1 (6 bases). V was pared by 6 bases and J by 5 bases, with 14 bases between. There are 13 residues in the CDR3. CDR1 and CDR2 (germline): MNHEY, SVGEGT. CDR3 sequence: CASRSTGSNEQYV. CDR3 sequence (DNA): TGTGCCAGCAGATCAACAGGGAGCAACGAGCAGTACGTC.

The J gene is TRBJ2-5, the V gene TRBV12-3 or TRBV12-4, with D perhaps TRBD2 (5 bases). V lost 4 bases and J lost 5, with 8 bases in between. The CDR3 consists of 12 residues. The CDR3 sequence is CASSWSGETQYF. The CDR3 nucleotides are TGTGCCAGCAGTTGGTCGGGGGAGACCCAGTACTTC.

The rearrangement links TRBV10-3 to TRBJ1-1; D gene ambiguous. V shed 5 bases and J shed 1 base, with 11 bases lying between them. The CDR3 is 14 residues long. CDR1 is ENHRY and CDR2 is SYGVKD in the germline V gene. In DNA, the CDR3 is TGTGCCATCAGTCCCCACACGGGGAACACTGAAGCTTTCTTT. This sequence encodes CAISPHTGNTEAFF.

V is TRBV19 and J is TRBJ2-7, with D possibly TRBD1 on 5 matching bases. Per the germline V gene, CDR1 is LNHDA and CDR2 is SQIVND (reference sequence). This CDR3 region has 13 residues. Trimming shortened V by 5 bases and J by 7 bases, and 15 bases separated the two germline ends. The CDR3 sequence: CASSVVRAREQYF. The DNA of the CDR3 is TGTGCCAGTAGTGTCGTCAGGGCACGGGAGCAGTACTTC.

The rearrangement links TRBV18 to TRBJ2-3; D is uncertain. This CDR3 has 12 amino acids. Trimming took off 5 bases at V and 5 bases at J, with 8 bases between the two ends. CDR1 is KGHSH, CDR2 LQKENI, per germline. CDR3 nucleotides: TGTGCCAGCTCAAGTGGCGAAGATACGCAGTATTTT. It yields the protein CASSSGEDTQYF.

In its sample, this clonotype was seen a few times. This chain uses TRBV28 with TRBJ1-5; 7 positions match TRBD1. Germline V gene lookup returns CDR1 MDHEN and CDR2 SYDVKM. Unmatched junction bases numbered 9, after V lost 6 bases and J lost 1 base. The CDR3 consists of 16 residues. The CDR3 loop is CASRPGTDGSNQPQHF. CDR3 DNA sequence: TGTGCCAGCAGGCCTGGGACAGACGGAAGCAATCAGCCCCAGCATTTT.

This clonotype has a count of ten or more. This chain's CDR3 is CASSWTGGMETQYF. The CDR3 DNA sequence: TGTGCCAGCAGCTGGACAGGGGGAATGGAGACCCAGTACTTC. The rearrangement joins TRBV7-9 to TRBJ2-5; 10 bases line up with TRBD1. The length of the CDR3 is 14 residues. V dropped 4 bases and J dropped 5; count of bases not matched to a gene: 4. Germline loops: CDR1 SEHNR, CDR2 FQNEAQ (reference sequence).

The chain is built from TRBV7-2 and TRBJ1-6; tentative D call: TRBD1 (5 bases). The CDR3 loop spans 18 amino acids. Trimming pared 2 bases from V and 0 bases from J, leaving 14 bases between. Germline V gene lookup returns CDR1 SGHTA and CDR2 FQGNSA. The DNA of the CDR3 is TGTGCCAGCAGCTTATGGGGACTCAGAAGCTCCTATAATTCACCCCTCCACTTT. Translation: CASSLWGLRSSYNSPLHF.

In nucleotides, the CDR3 is TGTGCCAGCAGCTTCCAATATGGGCAAGAGACCCAGTACTTC. Its protein product is CASSFQYGQETQYF. The chain links TRBV7-2 to TRBJ2-5, with D hard to call. The germline CDR1 and CDR2 sequences are SGHTA and FQGNSA. V lost 3 bases, J lost 2 bases, and 10 bases lay in between. This CDR3 has 14 residues.

The chain uses TRBV7-2 and TRBJ2-3; 7 nucleotides match TRBD2. The junction had 14 bases not matched to a gene; V was cut back by 6 bases and J by 8 bases. Per the germline V gene, CDR1 is SGHTA and CDR2 is FQGNSA. The CDR3 runs 15 residues. CDR3 loop: CASRPPGLMRRTQYF. CDR3 sequence (DNA): TGTGCCAGCAGACCACCGGGACTAATGCGGCGTACGCAGTATTTT. Based on the CDR3 plus reference TRBV7-2 and TRBJ2-3, the full variable domain is GAGVSQSPSNKVTEKGKDVELRCDPISGHTALYWYRQSLGQGLEFLIYFQGNSAPDKSGLPSDRFSAERTGGSVSTLTIQRTQQEDSAVYLCASRPPGLMRRTQYFGPGTRLTVL.

The chain combines TRBV27 with TRBJ1-2, with a possible D match to TRBD1 (5 bases). This CDR3 has 15 amino acids. V was trimmed by 0 bases and J by 3 bases, leaving 11 bases between them. Germline V CDR1 and CDR2: MNHEY, SMNVEV (reference sequence). CDR3 protein: CASSLSGTQYYGYTF. The CDR3 region has the DNA TGTGCCAGCAGTTTATCAGGGACCCAATACTATGGCTACACCTTC.

The J gene is TRBJ2-1, the V gene TRBV12-3 or TRBV12-4, with 7 bases matching TRBD2. V was pared by 5 bases and J by 6 bases, with 13 bases of the junction left unmatched. This CDR3 contains 16 residues. This CDR3 is CASSPLGGGYFNEQFF. CDR3 coding DNA: TGTGCCAGCAGTCCCCTTGGGGGAGGGTACTTCAATGAGCAGTTCTTC.

This clonotype was seen many times. This rearrangement joins TRBV7-2 to TRBJ2-7; 8 positions match TRBD2. The junction had 11 bases not matched to a gene; V was cut back by 5 bases and J by 5 bases. Germline CDR1 and CDR2: SGHTA and FQGNSA. CDR3 size: 15 residues. The CDR3 loop reads CASSPRGSGSNEQYF. In DNA form, the CDR3 reads TGTGCCAGCAGCCCCCGTGGGAGCGGGAGCAACGAGCAGTACTTC.

The CDR3 sequence: CASSEQDTEAFF. CDR3 in DNA: TGTGCCAGCAGTGAACAAGACACTGAAGCTTTCTTT. The chain uses TRBV2 and TRBJ1-1; D not certain. CDR3 size: 12 residues. V gave up 2 bases and J gave up 3 bases, with 4 bases separating them. Germline assignment: CDR1 SNHLY and CDR2 FYNNEI.

In its sample, this clonotype was seen a few times. This chain's CDR3 is CASSLRDPYYGYTF. Written as DNA, the CDR3 is TGTGCCAGCAGCCTCCGGGACCCATACTATGGCTACACCTTC. The V and J genes are TRBV28 and TRBJ1-2, with D possibly matching TRBD1 (5 bases). Germline CDR1 reads MDHEN; CDR2 reads SYDVKM. This CDR3 has 14 residues. The V gene lost 6 bases and the J gene lost 3 bases, with 14 bases spanning the gap.

This clonotype was seen only a few times. This chain joins TRBV7-9 and TRBJ1-1; 9 nucleotides match TRBD1. Germline values: CDR1 SEHNR, CDR2 FQNEAQ (reference sequence). This CDR3 contains 15 residues. V dropped 5 bases and J dropped 6; count of bases not matched to a gene: 10. The DNA of the CDR3 is TGTGCCAGCAGCCGTAATTACAGGGGGCGGGCTGAAGCTTTCTTT. This encodes CASSRNYRGRAEAFF.

V usage is TRBV29-1 and J usage is TRBJ1-1; perhaps TRBD1 as D (5 bases). V dropped 4 bases and J dropped 5 bases, with 20 bases sitting between them. CDR3 length equals 15 residues. Germline loops: CDR1 SQVTM, CDR2 ANQGSEA. The CDR3 loop reads CSVGHGRAGNTEAFF. CDR3 nucleotide sequence: TGCAGCGTTGGTCACGGCAGGGCAGGGAATACTGAAGCTTTCTTT. Filled out from reference TRBV29-1 and TRBJ1-1, the complete variable domain reads SAVISQKPSRDICQRGTSLTIQCQVDSQVTMMFWYRQQPGQSLTLIATANQGSEATYESGFVIDKFPISRPNLTFSTLTVSNMSPEDSSIYLCSVGHGRAGNTEAFFGQGTRLTVV.

The V call is TRBV7-4, the J call TRBJ1-1; 9 bases match TRBD1. Germline values: CDR1 SGHVT, CDR2 SQSDAQ. With 5 bases clipped from V and 0 bases from J, the junction kept 16 bases outside the gene matches. The CDR3 covers 19 residues. This CDR3 reads CASSAPPTDRGRVNTEAFF. For the CDR3, the DNA is TGTGCCAGCAGCGCACCACCTACGGACAGGGGACGCGTGAACACTGAAGCTTTCTTT.

The gene calls are TRBV12-3 or TRBV12-4 and TRBJ1-5; 10 nucleotides align to TRBD1. V shed 4 bases, J shed 6 bases, and the junction held 3 bases outside the gene matches. CDR3 length equals 14 residues. CDR3 DNA: TGTGCCAGCAGTTCGGGGACAGGGGTTCAGCCCCAGCATTTT. It encodes CASSSGTGVQPQHF.

The chain carries TRBV7-9 and TRBJ2-7; TRBD1 or TRBD2 may be the D gene (5 bases each). The V end lost 3 bases, the J end lost 3 bases, and 9 bases lay between the germline ends. Looked up from germline, CDR1 is SEHNR and CDR2 is FQNEAQ (reference sequence). This CDR3 has 13 residues. The CDR3 DNA sequence: TGTGCCAGCAGCTTGGGGGAGATCTACGAGCAGTACTTC. It is translated as CASSLGEIYEQYF.

The chain joins TRBV20-1 to TRBJ1-3; unclear D gene. Between the trimmed V and J ends, which lost 3 bases and 4 bases, there was a span of 13 bases. Germline loops: CDR1 DFQATT, CDR2 SNEGSKA (reference sequence). The CDR3 runs to 14 residues. This CDR3 is CSASGTTLGNTIYF. Here the CDR3 DNA reads TGCAGTGCTAGCGGTACGACTTTAGGAAACACCATATATTTT.

This clonotype was counted a few times. V and J are TRBV7-2 and TRBJ1-3; maybe TRBD1 (5 bases). Trimming cost V 5 bases and J 0 bases, with 14 bases left between them. The CDR3 is 16 amino acids. Looked up from germline, CDR1 is SGHTA and CDR2 is FQGNSA. The CDR3, as DNA: TGTGCCAGCAGCCCGGCGGGACGGCTCTCTGGAAACACCATATATTTT. Its protein is CASSPAGRLSGNTIYF. The variable domain in full, with the rest retrieved from reference TRBV7-2 and TRBJ1-3, is GAGVSQSPSNKVTEKGKDVELRCDPISGHTALYWYRQSLGQGLEFLIYFQGNSAPDKSGLPSDRFSAERTGGSVSTLTIQRTQQEDSAVYLCASSPAGRLSGNTIYFGEGSWLTVV.

J is TRBJ2-5 and V is TRBV6-5, with 12 bases matching TRBD2. V was pared by 2 bases and J by 9 bases, with 7 bases of the junction left unmatched. In germline, CDR1 is MNHEY, CDR2 SVGAGI. This CDR3 region has 15 residues. The CDR3 DNA is TGTGCCAGCAGTTACCTAGCGGGAGGGGAAGGGGCCCAGTACTTC. This sequence encodes CASSYLAGGEGAQYF.